This T cell receptor (beta chain) was obtained from a study of identical twins. General study findings and limits: Modelling underestimated the level of out-of-frame TCR alpha sharing observed in monozygotic twins. Invariant MAIT and iNKT cells could partly confound zero-insertion analyses.

Looked up from germline, CDR1 is LNHNV and CDR2 is YYDKDF (reference sequence). Deletions cut 0 bases from V and 13 bases from J, with 21 bases between. The CDR3 covers 16 residues. This clonotype was seen a handful of times. The target antigen is unknown. TCRdb processed the 5' RACE reads anew with MiXCR; each CDR3 protein has one entry. The sample has hundreds of thousands of distinct CDR3 sequences, around a sixth seen once; the top ten hold under 15%. This sample was shared with a second study, whose subject was T cells expressing NK-cell markers. From that paper: It was still unclear whether expanded NKG2C+ T cell clones were HCMV specific.

This sequence originates from a woman between 18 and 29 years old in good health. The genes are TRBV15 and TRBJ2-2; D gene ambiguous. Input material: PBMCs. DNA of the CDR3: TGTGCCACCAGCAGAGATGTAAGCTCCGGCCCTCCACGGCTGTTTTTT. This codes for CATSRDVSSGPPRLFF. The whole variable domain, filled in from reference TRBV15 and TRBJ2-2, reads DAMVIQNPRYQVTQFGKPVTLSCSQTLNHNVMYWYQQKSSQAPKLLFHYYDKDFNNEADTPDNFQSRRPNTSFCFLDIRSPGLGDTAMYLCATSRDVSSGPPRLFFGEGSRLTVL.